Following are 21 T cell receptor beta chains from one sample sequenced in a study of T-cell memory formation after mild COVID-19. TCRdb reanalysed the 5' RACE reads using MiXCR and keeps one entry per CDR3 protein. The sample comprises around 260,000 distinct CDR3 sequences, around 15% of which are singletons, and 22% rests with the top ten. Sequenced input: PBMCs or a T cell subset sorted from them (not recorded which). The receptor set was obtained from a man aged 18 to 29 who had mild COVID-19 (a few samples of this study predate the infection). Cell type and time point are not known.

This clonotype was counted at least ten times. The rearrangement uses TRBV4-2 and TRBJ2-1; 7 positions agree with TRBD1. V lost 1 base, J lost 6 bases, and 9 bases stayed unmatched. The CDR3 consists of 16 residues. The germline CDR1 and CDR2 sequences are LGHNA and YNFKEQ. The CDR3 protein is CASSQGSLRGTNEQFF. CDR3 DNA: TGTGCCAGCAGCCAAGGATCCCTCAGGGGGACCAATGAGCAGTTCTTC.

This clonotype came up many times. The rearrangement uses TRBV5-6 and TRBJ2-2, with D tentatively TRBD1 (5 bases). The CDR3 consists of 16 residues. Germline-derived CDR1 and CDR2 are SGHDT and YYEEEE. The V end lost 4 bases, the J end lost 0 bases, and 13 bases lay between the germline ends. This CDR3 reads CASSLTEPANTGELFF. Written as DNA, the CDR3 is TGTGCCAGCAGCCTGACAGAGCCCGCGAACACCGGGGAGCTGTTTTTT.

This clonotype was seen more than once but under ten times. V gene TRBV28 combines with J gene TRBJ1-4; 8 bases agree with TRBD1. The CDR3 runs 17 residues. Per the germline V gene, CDR1 is MDHEN and CDR2 is SYDVKM. V trimming: 8 bases; J trimming: 7 bases; junction bases outside the gene matches: 18. The CDR3 region has the DNA TGTGCCAGCCGTTCACGGATCAACAGGGGGTTGGGTGAAAAACTGTTTTTT. Protein sequence: CASRSRINRGLGEKLFF.

The V and J genes are TRBV12-3 or TRBV12-4 and TRBJ2-4; D uncertain. Trimming took off 7 bases at V and 7 bases at J, with 14 bases between the two ends. CDR3 length: 13 amino acids. The DNA of the CDR3 is TGTGCCAGCACCCCCTCCGGAGTTAACATTCAGTACTTC. Translating gives CASTPSGVNIQYF.

The V call is TRBV12-3 or TRBV12-4, the J call TRBJ2-3; 8 bases line up with TRBD2. V dropped 3 bases and J dropped 7; count of bases not matched to a gene: 9. The CDR3 sequence is 15 residues long. CDR3 in DNA: TGTGCCAGCAGTTTCCATCGGGGGGGCGCCCATACGCAGTATTTT. As protein: CASSFHRGGAHTQYF.

The V and J genes are TRBV7-6 and TRBJ2-5; 11 bases fit TRBD1. Trimming at V came to 5 bases and at J to 5 bases, leaving 7 bases not matched to a gene. This CDR3 contains 15 residues. Germline loops: CDR1 SGHVS, CDR2 FNYEAQ. The CDR3 DNA is TGTGCCAGCAGCCCTCGGACAGGGGGCAGCGAGACCCAGTACTTC. Its protein is CASSPRTGGSETQYF. Looking up the rest from reference TRBV7-6 and TRBJ2-5 gives the full variable domain: GAGVSQSPRYKVTKRGQDVALRCDPISGHVSLYWYRQALGQGPEFLTYFNYEAQQDKSGLPNDRFSAERPEGSISTLTIQRTEQRDSAMYRCASSPRTGGSETQYFGPGTRLLVL.

V is TRBV7-3 and J is TRBJ2-3; tentatively, D is TRBD1 or TRBD2 (7 bases each). V was pared by 5 bases and J by 2 bases, with 14 bases between. CDR3 size: 15 residues. The germline V gene encodes CDR1 SGHTA and CDR2 FQGTGA. DNA of the CDR3: TGTGCCAGCAGCCCGGGGAGGGGGCCCACAGATACGCAGTATTTT. It yields the protein CASSPGRGPTDTQYF.

This clonotype was detected a few times. This chain links TRBV10-3 with TRBJ1-2; unclear D gene. Germline V CDR1 and CDR2: ENHRY, SYGVKD. V lost 7 bases and J lost 8, with 17 bases in between. The CDR3 spans 13 residues. The CDR3 loop is CAIMSVAGEGYTF. CDR3 nucleotide sequence: TGTGCCATCATGTCCGTCGCAGGAGAAGGCTACACCTTC.

This clonotype came up a few times. This chain connects TRBV20-1 to TRBJ1-6; TRBD1 agrees at 8 bases. V lost 0 bases and J lost 6; bases outside the gene matches: 4. Germline V gene sequence: CDR1 DFQATT, CDR2 SNEGSKA (reference sequence). The length of the CDR3 is 15 residues. This CDR3 reads CSARDFGQGNSPLHF. CDR3 in DNA: TGCAGTGCTAGAGATTTCGGACAGGGTAATTCACCCCTCCACTTT.

This chain connects TRBV10-3 to TRBJ2-7, with unresolved D. Trimming left V 5 bases short and J 5 bases short, with 16 bases between. CDR3 size: 14 residues. Germline CDR1 ENHRY, CDR2 SYGVKD. The CDR3 sequence: CAISQTTRNDEQYV. DNA of the CDR3: TGTGCCATCAGTCAAACAACTCGAAACGACGAGCAGTACGTC.

This clonotype was observed a handful of times. J is TRBJ1-1 and V is TRBV4-2; D call uncertain. Germline V gives CDR1 LGHNA, CDR2 YNFKEQ. Trimming shortened V by 0 bases and J by 6 bases, and 17 bases separated the two germline ends. The CDR3 spans 16 residues. CDR3 amino acids: CASSQDITAVGPEAFF. In DNA, the CDR3 is TGTGCCAGCAGCCAAGATATAACTGCCGTCGGGCCTGAAGCTTTCTTT.

V gene TRBV19 combines with J gene TRBJ2-5, with D maybe TRBD2 (5 bases). Germline values: CDR1 LNHDA, CDR2 SQIVND (reference sequence). The CDR3 spans 14 residues. V lost 6 bases and J lost 5, with 16 bases in between. As DNA, the CDR3 is TGTGCCAGTAGGCCGACGGGGTCTTTGGAGACCCAGTACTTC. Protein: CASRPTGSLETQYF.

The chain carries TRBV7-2 and TRBJ2-7; D call uncertain. The CDR3 is 11 amino acids. Germline V CDR1 and CDR2: SGHTA, FQGNSA. With 8 bases removed from V and 0 bases from J, the gap between germline ends came to 5 bases. DNA for the CDR3: TGTGCCAGCGGGTACTCCTACGAGCAGTACTTC. Translation gives CASGYSYEQYF.

CDR3 in amino acids: CASSTTGLNTQYF. The CDR3 DNA sequence: TGTGCCAGCAGCACAACGGGCCTCAATACGCAGTATTTT. The rearrangement joins TRBV7-2 to TRBJ2-3; D is undetermined. V lost 5 bases and J lost 7, with 13 bases in between. Germline V gene lookup returns CDR1 SGHTA and CDR2 FQGNSA. The CDR3 totals 13 residues.

This clonotype was seen many times. The chain joins TRBV5-1 to TRBJ2-1; no reliable D call. The V end was cut by 0 bases, the J end by 1 base, with 8 bases between. Germline V gives CDR1 SGHRS, CDR2 YFSETQ. CDR3 length: 15 amino acids. Here the CDR3 reads CASSLGLDSYNEQFF. CDR3 nucleotide sequence: TGCGCCAGCAGCTTGGGTCTAGATTCCTACAATGAGCAGTTCTTC.

This clonotype has a count of ten or more. The chain links TRBV2 to TRBJ2-7, with 10 bases lining up with TRBD2. Per germline, CDR1 SNHLY and CDR2 FYNNEI. This CDR3 has 15 amino acids. After removal of 6 bases from V and 6 bases from J, the junction contained 11 bases not matched to a gene. The CDR3 reads CASRATSAGGPEQYF. The CDR3 DNA is TGTGCCAGCAGAGCTACCTCAGCGGGGGGGCCCGAGCAGTACTTC.

The chain joins TRBV7-6 to TRBJ2-5; D ambiguous. The V and J ends lost 5 bases and 2 bases respectively, with 12 bases between them. The V gene's germline CDR1 is SGHVS and CDR2 FNYEAQ. The CDR3 length is 14 residues. The CDR3 sequence: CASSQTYQQETQYF. Here the CDR3 DNA reads TGTGCCAGCAGCCAGACCTACCAACAAGAGACCCAGTACTTC. Full variable domain (rest looked up from reference TRBV7-6 and TRBJ2-5): GAGVSQSPRYKVTKRGQDVALRCDPISGHVSLYWYRQALGQGPEFLTYFNYEAQQDKSGLPNDRFSAERPEGSISTLTIQRTEQRDSAMYRCASSQTYQQETQYFGPGTRLLVL.

The V gene is TRBV15, the J gene TRBJ1-2; D uncertain. Germline lookup yields CDR1 LNHNV and CDR2 YYDKDF (reference sequence). CDR3 length: 15 amino acids. Trimming shortened V by 0 bases and J by 10 bases, and 18 bases separated the two germline ends. The CDR3 reads CATSRDPVKVLDYTF. As DNA, the CDR3 is TGTGCCACCAGCAGAGATCCCGTTAAGGTTCTCGACTACACCTTC.

J is TRBJ2-1 and V is TRBV24-1; D might be TRBD1 (5 bases). This CDR3 contains 12 residues. Trimming left V 7 bases short and J 7 bases short, with 10 bases between. Germline V gene lookup returns CDR1 KGHDR and CDR2 SFDVKD. DNA for the CDR3: TGTGCCACCAGGGGCGACAGTAATGAGCAGTTCTTC. Amino acids: CATRGDSNEQFF.

Only a few counts were recorded for this clonotype. This chain connects TRBV11-1 to TRBJ1-1; possibly TRBD1 for D (5 bases). CDR1 is SGHAT, CDR2 FQDESV, per germline (reference sequence). V lost 5 bases and J lost 6, with 10 bases in between. The length of the CDR3 is 12 residues. The CDR3 sequence: CASSPQGAEAFF. The CDR3 region has the DNA TGTGCCAGCAGCCCCCAGGGAGCTGAAGCTTTCTTT.

This clonotype was counted a few times. This chain joins TRBV12-3 or TRBV12-4 and TRBJ1-5; 10 bases line up with TRBD1. The V gene end was trimmed by 5 bases and the J gene end by 3 bases; junction bases not matched to a gene: 7. The CDR3 loop spans 16 amino acids. The DNA for the CDR3 is TGTGCCAGCAGTGTAAGGACAGGGGGACCCAATCAGCCCCAGCATTTT. Translating it yields CASSVRTGGPNQPQHF.